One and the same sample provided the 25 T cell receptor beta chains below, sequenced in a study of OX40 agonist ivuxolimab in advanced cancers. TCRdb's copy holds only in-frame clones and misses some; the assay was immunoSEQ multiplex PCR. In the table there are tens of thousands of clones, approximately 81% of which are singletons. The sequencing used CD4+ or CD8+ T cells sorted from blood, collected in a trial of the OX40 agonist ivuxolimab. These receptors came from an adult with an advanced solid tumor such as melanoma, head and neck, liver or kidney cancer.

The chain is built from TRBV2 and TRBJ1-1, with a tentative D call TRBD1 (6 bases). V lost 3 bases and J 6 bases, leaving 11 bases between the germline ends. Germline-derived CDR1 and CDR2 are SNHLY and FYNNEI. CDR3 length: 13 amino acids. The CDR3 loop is CASSEMGAAEAFF. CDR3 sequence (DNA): TGTGCCAGCAGTGAGATGGGGGCCGCTGAAGCTTTCTTT.

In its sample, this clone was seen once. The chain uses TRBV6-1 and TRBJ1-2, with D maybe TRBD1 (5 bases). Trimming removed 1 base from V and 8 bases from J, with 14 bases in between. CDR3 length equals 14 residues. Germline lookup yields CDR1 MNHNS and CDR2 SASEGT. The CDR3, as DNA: TGTGCCAGCAGTGAAGGGGACGGATTTGACGGCTACACCTTC. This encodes CASSEGDGFDGYTF.

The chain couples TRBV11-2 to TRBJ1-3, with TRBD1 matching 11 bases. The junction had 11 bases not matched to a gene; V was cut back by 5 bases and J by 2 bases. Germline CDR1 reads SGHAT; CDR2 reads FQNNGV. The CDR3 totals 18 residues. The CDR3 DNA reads TGTGCCAGCAGCCCTATTCTTGGACAGGGGGCCGCTGGAAACACCATATATTTT. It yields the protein CASSPILGQGAAGNTIYF.

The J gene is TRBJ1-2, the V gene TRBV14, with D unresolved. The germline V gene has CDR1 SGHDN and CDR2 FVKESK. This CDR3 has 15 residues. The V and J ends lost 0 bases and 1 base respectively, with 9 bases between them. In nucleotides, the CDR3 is TGTGCCAGCAGCCAAGATCTTGACATTAACTATGGCTACACCTTC. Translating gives CASSQDLDINYGYTF.

The CDR3 DNA sequence: TGTGCCAGCAGCATATACACGCGAAGAAGTTACGAGCAGTACTTC. Translating gives CASSIYTRRSYEQYF. The V call is TRBV5-6, the J call TRBJ2-7, with D unclear. The ends were cut back, 4 bases at V and 4 bases at J, with 18 bases in the middle. This CDR3 contains 15 residues. Germline V gene sequence: CDR1 SGHDT, CDR2 YYEEEE.

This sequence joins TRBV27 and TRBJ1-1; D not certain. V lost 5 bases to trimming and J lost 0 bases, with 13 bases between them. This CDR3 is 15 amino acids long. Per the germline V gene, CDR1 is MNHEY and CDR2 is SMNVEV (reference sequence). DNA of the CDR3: TGTGCCAGCAGTCCAAATCCCTTAATGAACACTGAAGCTTTCTTT. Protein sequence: CASSPNPLMNTEAFF.

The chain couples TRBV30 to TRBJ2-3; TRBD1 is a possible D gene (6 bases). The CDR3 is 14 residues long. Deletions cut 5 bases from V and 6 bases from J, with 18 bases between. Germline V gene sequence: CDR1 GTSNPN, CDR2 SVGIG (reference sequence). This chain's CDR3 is CAWGGSTLADTQYF. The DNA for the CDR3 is TGTGCCTGGGGGGGCTCCACTCTGGCGGATACGCAGTATTTT.

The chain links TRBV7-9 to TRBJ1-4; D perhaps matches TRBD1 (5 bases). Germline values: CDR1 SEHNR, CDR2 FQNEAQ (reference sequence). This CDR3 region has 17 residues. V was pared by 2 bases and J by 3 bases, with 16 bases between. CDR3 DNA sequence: TGTGCCAGCAGCTTAAGTTCGCAGGGCATTTCTAATGAAAAACTGTTTTTT. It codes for CASSLSSQGISNEKLFF.

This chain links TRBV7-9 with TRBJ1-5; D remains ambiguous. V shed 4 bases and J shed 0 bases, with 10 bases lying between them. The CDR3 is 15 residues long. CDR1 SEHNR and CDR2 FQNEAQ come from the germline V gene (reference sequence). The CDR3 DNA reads TGTGCCAGCAGCTCATCGGACGGTAGCAATCAGCCCCAGCATTTT. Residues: CASSSSDGSNQPQHF.

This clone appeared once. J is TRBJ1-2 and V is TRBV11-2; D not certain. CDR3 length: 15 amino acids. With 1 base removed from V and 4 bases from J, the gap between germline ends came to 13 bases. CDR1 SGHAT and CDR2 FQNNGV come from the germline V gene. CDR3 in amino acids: CASSLAPVDGYGYTF. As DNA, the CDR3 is TGTGCCAGCAGCTTAGCCCCAGTGGATGGCTATGGCTACACCTTC. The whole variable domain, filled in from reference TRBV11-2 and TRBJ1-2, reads EAGVAQSPRYKIIEKRQSVAFWCNPISGHATLYWYQQILGQGPKLLIQFQNNGVVDDSQLPKDRFSAERLKGVDSTLKIQPAKLEDSAVYLCASSLAPVDGYGYTFGSGTRLTVV.

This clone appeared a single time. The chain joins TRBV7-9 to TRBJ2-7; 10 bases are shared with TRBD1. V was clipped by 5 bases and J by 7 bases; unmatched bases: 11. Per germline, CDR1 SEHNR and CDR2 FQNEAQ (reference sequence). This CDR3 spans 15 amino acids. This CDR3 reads CASSGKDRGLREQYF. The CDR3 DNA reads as TGTGCCAGCAGCGGAAAAGACAGGGGGCTACGAGAGCAGTACTTC.

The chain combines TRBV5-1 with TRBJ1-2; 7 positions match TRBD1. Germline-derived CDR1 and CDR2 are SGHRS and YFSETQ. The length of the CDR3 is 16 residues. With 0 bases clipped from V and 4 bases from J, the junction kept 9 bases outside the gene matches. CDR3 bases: TGCGCCAGCAGCTTGGTAGTAGGAGGGGGCGGCTATGGCTACACCTTC. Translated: CASSLVVGGGGYGYTF.

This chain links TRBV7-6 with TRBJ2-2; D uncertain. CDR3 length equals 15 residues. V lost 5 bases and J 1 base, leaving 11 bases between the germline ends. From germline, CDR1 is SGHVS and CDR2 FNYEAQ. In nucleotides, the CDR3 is TGTGCCAGCAGCCCCCGCAGGTTGAACACCGGGGAGCTGTTTTTT. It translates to CASSPRRLNTGELFF.

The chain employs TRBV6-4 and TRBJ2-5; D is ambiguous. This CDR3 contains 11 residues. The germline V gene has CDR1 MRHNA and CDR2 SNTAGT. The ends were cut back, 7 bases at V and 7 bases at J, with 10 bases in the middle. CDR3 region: CASKGIVTQYF. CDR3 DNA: TGTGCCAGCAAAGGGATCGTGACCCAGTACTTC.

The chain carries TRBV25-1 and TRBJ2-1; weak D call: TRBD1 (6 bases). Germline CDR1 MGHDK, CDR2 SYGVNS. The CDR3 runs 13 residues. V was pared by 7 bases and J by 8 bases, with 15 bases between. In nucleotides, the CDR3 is TGTGCCAGCAATTTCTGGGGGCGCGATGAGCAGTTCTTC. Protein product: CASNFWGRDEQFF. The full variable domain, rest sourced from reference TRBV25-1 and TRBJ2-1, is EADIYQTPRYLVIGTGKKITLECSQTMGHDKMYWYQQDPGMELHLIHYSYGVNSTEKGDLSSESTVSRIRTEHFPLTLESARPSHTSQYLCASNFWGRDEQFFGPGTRLTVL.

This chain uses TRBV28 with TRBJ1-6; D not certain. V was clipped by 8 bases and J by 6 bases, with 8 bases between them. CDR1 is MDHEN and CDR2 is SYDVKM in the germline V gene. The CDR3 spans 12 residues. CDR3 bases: TGTGCCAGCGACGGAGTTAATTCACCCCTCCACTTT. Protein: CASDGVNSPLHF.

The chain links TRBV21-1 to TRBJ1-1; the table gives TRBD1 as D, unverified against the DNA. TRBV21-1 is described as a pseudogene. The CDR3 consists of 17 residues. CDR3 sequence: CASSKYEQGDGSTEAFF. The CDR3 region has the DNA TGTGCCAGCAGCAAATATGAGCAGGGGGATGGAAGCACTGAAGCTTTCTTT.

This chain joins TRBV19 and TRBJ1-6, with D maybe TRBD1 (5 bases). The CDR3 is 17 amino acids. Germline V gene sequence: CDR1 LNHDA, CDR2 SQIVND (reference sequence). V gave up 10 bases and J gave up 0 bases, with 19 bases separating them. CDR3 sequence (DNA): TGTGCCACCACCCGGGGAGGGGCGAGCTCCTATAATTCACCCCTCCACTTT. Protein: CATTRGGASSYNSPLHF.

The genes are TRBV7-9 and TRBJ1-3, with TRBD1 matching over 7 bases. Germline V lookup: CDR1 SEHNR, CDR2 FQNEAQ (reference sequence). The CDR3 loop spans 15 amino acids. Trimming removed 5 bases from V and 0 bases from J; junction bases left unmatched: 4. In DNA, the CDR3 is TGTGCCAGCAGCCTGGACAGGAACTCTGGAAACACCATATATTTT. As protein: CASSLDRNSGNTIYF.

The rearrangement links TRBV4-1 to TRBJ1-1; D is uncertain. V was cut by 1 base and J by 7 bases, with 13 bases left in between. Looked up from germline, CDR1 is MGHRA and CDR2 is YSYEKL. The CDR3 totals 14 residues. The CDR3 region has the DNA TGCGCCAGCAGCCAAGGGCCAGGAAGAGATGAAGCTTTCTTT. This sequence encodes CASSQGPGRDEAFF.

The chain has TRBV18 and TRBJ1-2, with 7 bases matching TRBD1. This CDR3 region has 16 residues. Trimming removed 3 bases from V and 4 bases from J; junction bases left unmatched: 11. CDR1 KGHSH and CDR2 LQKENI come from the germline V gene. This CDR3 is CASSPNLGTASYGYTF. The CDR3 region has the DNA TGTGCCAGCTCACCGAACCTCGGGACAGCTTCCTATGGCTACACCTTC.

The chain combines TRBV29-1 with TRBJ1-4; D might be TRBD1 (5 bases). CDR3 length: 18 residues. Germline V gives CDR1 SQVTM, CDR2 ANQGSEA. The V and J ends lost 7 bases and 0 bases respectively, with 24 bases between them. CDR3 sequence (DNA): TGCAGCGCCGCTGGGGGAGCAGCCTATAGTTCAACTAATGAAAAACTGTTTTTT. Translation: CSAAGGAAYSSTNEKLFF.

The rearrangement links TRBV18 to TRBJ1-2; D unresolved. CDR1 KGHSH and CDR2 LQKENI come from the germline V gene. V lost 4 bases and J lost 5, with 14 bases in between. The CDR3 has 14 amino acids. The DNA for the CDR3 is TGTGCCAGCTCACACGACCCCGGCGTTTATGGCTACACCTTC. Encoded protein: CASSHDPGVYGYTF.

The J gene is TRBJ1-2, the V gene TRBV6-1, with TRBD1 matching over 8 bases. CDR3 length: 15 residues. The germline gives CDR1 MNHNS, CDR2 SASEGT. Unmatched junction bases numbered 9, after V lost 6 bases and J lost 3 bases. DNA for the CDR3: TGTGCCAGCAGCCGGGGGCACAGGGGGGACTATGGCTACACCTTC. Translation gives CASSRGHRGDYGYTF.

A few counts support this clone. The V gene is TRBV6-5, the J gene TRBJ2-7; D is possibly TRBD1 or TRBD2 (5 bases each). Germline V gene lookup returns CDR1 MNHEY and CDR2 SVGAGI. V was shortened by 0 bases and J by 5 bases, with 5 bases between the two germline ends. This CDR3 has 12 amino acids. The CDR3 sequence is CASSYSGDEQYF. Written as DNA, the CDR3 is TGTGCCAGCAGTTACTCGGGGGACGAGCAGTACTTC.